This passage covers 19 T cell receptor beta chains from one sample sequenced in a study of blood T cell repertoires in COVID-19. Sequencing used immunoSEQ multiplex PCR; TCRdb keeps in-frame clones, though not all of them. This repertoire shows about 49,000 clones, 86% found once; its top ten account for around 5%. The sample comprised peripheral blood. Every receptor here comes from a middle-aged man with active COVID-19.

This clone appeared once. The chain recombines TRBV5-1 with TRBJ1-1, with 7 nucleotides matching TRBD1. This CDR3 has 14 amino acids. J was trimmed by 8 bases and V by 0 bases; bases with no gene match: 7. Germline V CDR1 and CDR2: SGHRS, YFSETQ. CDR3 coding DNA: TGCGCCAGCAGCTTGGCCATAGGACAGGTCGAAGCTTTCTTT. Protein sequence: CASSLAIGQVEAFF.

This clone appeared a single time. CDR3 bases: TGCGCCAGCAGCCCCCGACTAGCGGTACCCACCGGGGAGCTGTTTTTT. It yields the protein CASSPRLAVPTGELFF. The gene calls are TRBV5-1 and TRBJ2-2; 9 nucleotides line up with TRBD2. CDR3 length: 16 residues. Per germline, CDR1 SGHRS and CDR2 YFSETQ. V was clipped by 4 bases and J by 4 bases; unmatched bases: 8.

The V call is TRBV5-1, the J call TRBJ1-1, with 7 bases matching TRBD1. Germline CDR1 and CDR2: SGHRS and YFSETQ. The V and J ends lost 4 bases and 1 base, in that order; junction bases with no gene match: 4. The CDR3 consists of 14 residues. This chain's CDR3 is CASSPRQGNTEAFF. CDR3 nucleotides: TGCGCCAGCAGCCCCAGACAGGGGAACACTGAAGCTTTCTTT.

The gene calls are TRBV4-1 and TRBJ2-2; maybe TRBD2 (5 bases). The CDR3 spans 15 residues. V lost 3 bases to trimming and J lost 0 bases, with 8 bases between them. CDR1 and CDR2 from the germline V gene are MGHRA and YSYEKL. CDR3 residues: CASSQRVANTGELFF. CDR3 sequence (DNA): TGCGCCAGCAGCCAGAGGGTCGCGAACACCGGGGAGCTGTTTTTT.

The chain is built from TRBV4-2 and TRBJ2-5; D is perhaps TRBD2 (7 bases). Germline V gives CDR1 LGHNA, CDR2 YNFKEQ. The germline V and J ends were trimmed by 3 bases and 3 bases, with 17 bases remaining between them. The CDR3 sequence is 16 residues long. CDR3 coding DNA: TGTGCCAGCAGCCAGCGGGGGCGGACAAGAAAAGAGACCCAGTACTTC. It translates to CASSQRGRTRKETQYF.

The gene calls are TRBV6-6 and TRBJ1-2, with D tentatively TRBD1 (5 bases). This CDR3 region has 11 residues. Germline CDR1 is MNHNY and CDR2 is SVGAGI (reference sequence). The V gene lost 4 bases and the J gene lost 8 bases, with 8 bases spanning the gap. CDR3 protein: CASSLGGGYTF. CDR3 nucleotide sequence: TGTGCCAGCAGTTTGGGGGGGGGCTACACCTTC.

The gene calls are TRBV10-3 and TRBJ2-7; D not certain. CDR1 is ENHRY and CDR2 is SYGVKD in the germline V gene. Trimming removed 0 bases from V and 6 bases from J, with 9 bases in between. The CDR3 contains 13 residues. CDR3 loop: CAISESRSSEQYF. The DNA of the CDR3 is TGTGCCATCAGTGAGTCGAGGTCAAGCGAGCAGTACTTC.

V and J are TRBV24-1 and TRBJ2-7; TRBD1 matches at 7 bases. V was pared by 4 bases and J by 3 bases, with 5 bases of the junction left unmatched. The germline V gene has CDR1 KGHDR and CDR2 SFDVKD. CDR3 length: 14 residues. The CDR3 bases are TGTGCCACCAGTGACCCCGACAGGGACTACGAGCAGTACTTC. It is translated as CATSDPDRDYEQYF.

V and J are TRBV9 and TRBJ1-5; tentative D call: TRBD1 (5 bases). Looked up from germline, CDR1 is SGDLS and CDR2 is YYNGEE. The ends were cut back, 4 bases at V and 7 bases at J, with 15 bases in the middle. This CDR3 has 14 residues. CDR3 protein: CASSPAGGLQPQHF. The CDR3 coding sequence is TGTGCCAGCAGCCCCGCGGGGGGTCTCCAGCCCCAGCATTTT.

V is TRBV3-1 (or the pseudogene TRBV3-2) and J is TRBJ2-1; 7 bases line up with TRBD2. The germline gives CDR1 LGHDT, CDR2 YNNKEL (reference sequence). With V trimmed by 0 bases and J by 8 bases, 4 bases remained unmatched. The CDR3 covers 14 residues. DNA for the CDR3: TGTGCCAGCAGCCAAGAAGGTAGCGGGCATGAGCAGTTCTTC. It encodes CASSQEGSGHEQFF.

CDR3 in amino acids: CASSQFERAGYTF. CDR3 nucleotide sequence: TGTGCCAGCAGTCAGTTCGAGAGGGCTGGCTACACCTTC. V gene TRBV7-9 combines with J gene TRBJ1-2, with no clear D. Germline lookup yields CDR1 SEHNR and CDR2 FQNEAQ (reference sequence). V gave up 6 bases and J gave up 7 bases, with 15 bases separating them. CDR3 length: 13 residues.

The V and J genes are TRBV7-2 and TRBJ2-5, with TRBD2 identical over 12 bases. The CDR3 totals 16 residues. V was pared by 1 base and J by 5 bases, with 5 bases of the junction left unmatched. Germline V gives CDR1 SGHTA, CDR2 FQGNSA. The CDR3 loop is CASSLGTSGIRETQYF. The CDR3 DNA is TGTGCCAGCAGCTTAGGGACTAGCGGGATTAGGGAGACCCAGTACTTC.

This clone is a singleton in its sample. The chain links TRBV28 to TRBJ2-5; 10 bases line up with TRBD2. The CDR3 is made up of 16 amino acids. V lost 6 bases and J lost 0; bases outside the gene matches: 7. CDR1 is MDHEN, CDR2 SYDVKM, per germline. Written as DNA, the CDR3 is TGTGCCAGCAGCTTCACTAGCGGGAACTACCAAGAGACCCAGTACTTC. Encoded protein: CASSFTSGNYQETQYF. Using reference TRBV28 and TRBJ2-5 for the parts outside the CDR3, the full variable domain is DVKVTQSSRYLVKRTGEKVFLECVQDMDHENMFWYRQDPGLGLRLIYFSYDVKMKEKGDIPEGYSVSREKKERFSLILESASTNQTSMYLCASSFTSGNYQETQYFGPGTRLLVL.

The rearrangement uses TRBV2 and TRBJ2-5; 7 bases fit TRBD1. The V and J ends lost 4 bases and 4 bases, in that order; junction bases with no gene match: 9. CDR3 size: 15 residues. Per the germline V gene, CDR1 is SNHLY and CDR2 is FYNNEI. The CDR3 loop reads CASSVDRAGGETQYF. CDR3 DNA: TGTGCCAGCAGTGTCGACAGGGCAGGGGGAGAGACCCAGTACTTC.

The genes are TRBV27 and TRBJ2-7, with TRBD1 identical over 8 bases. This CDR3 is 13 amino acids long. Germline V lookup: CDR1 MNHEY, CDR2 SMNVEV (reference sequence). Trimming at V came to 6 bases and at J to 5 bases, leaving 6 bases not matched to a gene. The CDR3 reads CASRRQGSNEQYF. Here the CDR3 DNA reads TGTGCCAGCAGGAGACAGGGGTCGAACGAGCAGTACTTC.

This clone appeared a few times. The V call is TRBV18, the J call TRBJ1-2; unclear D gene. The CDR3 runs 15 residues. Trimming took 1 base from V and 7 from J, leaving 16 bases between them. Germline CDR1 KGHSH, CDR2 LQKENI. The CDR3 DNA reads TGTGCCAGCTCACCACAAAGGCAGGAAGGTACTGGCTACACCTTC. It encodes CASSPQRQEGTGYTF.

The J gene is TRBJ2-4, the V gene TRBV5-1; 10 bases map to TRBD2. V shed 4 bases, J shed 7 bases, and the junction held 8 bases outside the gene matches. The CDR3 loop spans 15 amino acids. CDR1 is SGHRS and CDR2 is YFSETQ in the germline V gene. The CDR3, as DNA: TGCGCCAGCAGCACCTCTCTAGCGGGAGATAACATTCAGTACTTC. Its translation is CASSTSLAGDNIQYF.

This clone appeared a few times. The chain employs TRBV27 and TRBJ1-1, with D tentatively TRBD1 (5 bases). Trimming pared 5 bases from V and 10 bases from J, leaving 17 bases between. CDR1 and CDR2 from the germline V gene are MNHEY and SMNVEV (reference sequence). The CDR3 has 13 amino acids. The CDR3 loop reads CASSPPQGRRAFF. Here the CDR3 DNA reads TGTGCCAGCAGTCCACCTCAGGGTCGGCGAGCTTTCTTT.

The CDR3 loop is CASTNGNGLGVYTF. The CDR3 DNA sequence: TGTGCCAGCACCAATGGGAATGGTCTGGGAGTCTACACCTTC. This chain links TRBV28 with TRBJ1-2, with unresolved D. This CDR3 is built from 14 residues. CDR1 and CDR2 (germline): MDHEN, SYDVKM. V lost 7 bases and J lost 10, with 22 bases in between.